The 18 T cell receptor beta chains below come from one sample, sequenced in a study of blood T cell repertoires in COVID-19. Sequenced by immunoSEQ multiplex PCR; TCRdb stores in-frame clones only, minus some. The sample includes about 240,000 clones, about 86% of them seen just once. The source material was peripheral blood. Source of these receptors: a woman between 45 and 60 years old with COVID-19, enrolled during active disease.

The chain joins TRBV29-1 to TRBJ1-1, with TRBD1 identical over 9 bases. The junction had 3 bases not matched to a gene; V was cut back by 7 bases and J by 0 bases. The CDR3 runs to 13 residues. CDR1 SQVTM and CDR2 ANQGSEA come from the germline V gene. DNA for the CDR3: TGCAGCGCAGACAGGGGGATGAACACTGAAGCTTTCTTT. It encodes CSADRGMNTEAFF.

The rearrangement uses TRBV27 and TRBJ1-5, with 7 nucleotides matching TRBD1. This CDR3 contains 16 residues. The trim removed 2 bases at V and 3 bases at J, leaving 7 bases unmatched. Germline V CDR1 and CDR2: MNHEY, SMNVEV (reference sequence). The CDR3 nucleotides read TGTGCCAGCAGTTTAAGATCCGGACAGGACAATCAGCCCCAGCATTTT. This encodes CASSLRSGQDNQPQHF.

The chain uses TRBV11-2 and TRBJ1-2; 7 bases match TRBD1. Germline V CDR1 and CDR2: SGHAT, FQNNGV. V shed 5 bases, J shed 4 bases, and the junction held 10 bases outside the gene matches. CDR3 size: 15 residues. This CDR3 reads CASSTQTGSGYGYTF. CDR3 DNA: TGTGCCAGCAGCACCCAGACAGGGAGCGGCTATGGCTACACCTTC.

The chain recombines TRBV27 with TRBJ2-7; 11 nucleotides align to TRBD1. V was clipped by 5 bases and J by 1 base; unmatched bases: 4. The CDR3 spans 15 residues. Germline V gene sequence: CDR1 MNHEY, CDR2 SMNVEV (reference sequence). The CDR3 DNA reads as TGTGCCAGCAGTCCCGGGACAGGGGGGTCCTACGAGCAGTACTTC. This gives the protein CASSPGTGGSYEQYF.

The chain employs TRBV9 and TRBJ1-3; possibly TRBD1 for D (5 bases). Germline CDR1 reads SGDLS; CDR2 reads YYNGEE. The CDR3 is made up of 16 amino acids. Trimming removed 3 bases from V and 2 bases from J, with 15 bases in between. The CDR3 DNA reads as TGTGCCAGCAGCGCGCTGGCGGGGCAGCCTGGAAACACCATATATTTT. The encoded protein is CASSALAGQPGNTIYF. The whole variable domain, remainder taken from reference TRBV9 and TRBJ1-3, is DSGVTQTPKHLITATGQRVTLRCSPRSGDLSVYWYQQSLDQGLQFLIQYYNGEERAKGNILERFSAQQFPDLHSELNLSSLELGDSALYFCASSALAGQPGNTIYFGEGSWLTVV.

The chain uses TRBV5-4 and TRBJ2-2, with 7 bases lining up with TRBD1. Unmatched junction bases numbered 6, after V lost 4 bases and J lost 3 bases. Per germline, CDR1 SGHNT and CDR2 YYREEE (reference sequence). This CDR3 is built from 15 residues. This CDR3 is CASSQWDSYTGELFF. The CDR3, as DNA: TGTGCCAGCAGCCAATGGGACAGCTACACCGGGGAGCTGTTTTTT.

CDR3 DNA: TGTGCCAGCAGCTTACTAGCGGGGTCAGGGGAGCTGTTTTTT. It encodes CASSLLAGSGELFF. V is TRBV14 and J is TRBJ2-2; 10 bases agree with TRBD2. Unmatched junction bases numbered 5, after V lost 5 bases and J lost 8 bases. The CDR3 sequence is 14 residues long. CDR1 and CDR2 from the germline V gene are SGHDN and FVKESK.

V is TRBV12-3 or TRBV12-4 and J is TRBJ1-5, with TRBD1 identical over 9 bases. This CDR3 comprises 12 residues. With V trimmed by 10 bases and J by 7 bases, 5 bases remained unmatched. The CDR3 sequence is CAIGTGRQPQHF. DNA for the CDR3: TGTGCCATCGGGACAGGGAGGCAGCCCCAGCATTTT.

V and J are TRBV7-2 and TRBJ1-5; no clear D. V lost 5 bases and J lost 4, with 6 bases in between. CDR1 and CDR2 from the germline V gene are SGHTA and FQGNSA. There are 12 residues in the CDR3. CDR3 coding DNA: TGTGCCAGCAGCGTAACAAATCAGCCCCAGCATTTT. Encoded protein: CASSVTNQPQHF.

This rearrangement joins TRBV12-3 or TRBV12-4 to TRBJ2-5, with unresolved D. The CDR3 runs to 12 residues. Between the trimmed V and J ends, which lost 5 bases and 3 bases, there was a span of 7 bases. CDR3 loop: CASSAVKETQYF. The CDR3 DNA is TGTGCCAGCAGTGCAGTTAAAGAGACCCAGTACTTC.

The CDR3 DNA reads as TGTGCCAGCAGCCAAAGGCCTACAGGGCCCGGTGAAATGACTGAAGCTTTCTTT. This gives the protein CASSQRPTGPGEMTEAFF. V is TRBV3-1 (or the pseudogene TRBV3-2) and J is TRBJ1-1; tentative D call: TRBD1 (6 bases). Trimming removed 2 bases at V and 5 bases at J, with 24 bases between. Germline CDR1 LGHDT, CDR2 YNNKEL (reference sequence). The CDR3 covers 18 residues.

The CDR3 loop reads CASSWASRQASGANVLTF. The DNA for the CDR3 is TGCGCCAGCAGCTGGGCGAGCCGTCAGGCCTCTGGGGCCAACGTCCTGACTTTC. The V call is TRBV5-1, the J call TRBJ2-6; no reliable D call. Germline V gene lookup returns CDR1 SGHRS and CDR2 YFSETQ. V lost 3 bases to trimming and J lost 0 bases, with 16 bases between them. CDR3 length equals 18 residues. The whole variable domain, filled in from reference TRBV5-1 and TRBJ2-6, reads KAGVTQTPRYLIKTRGQQVTLSCSPISGHRSVSWYQQTPGQGLQFLFEYFSETQRNKGNFPGRFSGRQFSNSRSEMNVSTLELGDSALYLCASSWASRQASGANVLTFGAGSRLTVL.

The chain couples TRBV5-5 to TRBJ2-7; 7 positions agree with TRBD1. This CDR3 spans 13 amino acids. The germline V gene has CDR1 SGHKS and CDR2 YYEKEE (reference sequence). Trimming removed 1 base from V and 3 bases from J; junction bases left unmatched: 1. The CDR3 spells CASSLNRGYEQYV. The CDR3 nucleotides read TGTGCCAGCAGCTTGAACAGGGGCTACGAGCAGTACGTC.

The CDR3 DNA follows: TGTGCCAGCAGCCAACGAGGGAACACTGAAGCTTTCTTT. It yields the protein CASSQRGNTEAFF. The rearrangement joins TRBV11-3 to TRBJ1-1; no definite D call. This CDR3 has 13 residues. Germline-derived CDR1 and CDR2 are SGHNT and YENEEA. V dropped 5 bases and J dropped 1 base, with 8 bases sitting between them.

J is TRBJ1-5 and V is TRBV19; D might be TRBD1 (6 bases). Germline lookup yields CDR1 LNHDA and CDR2 SQIVND (reference sequence). This CDR3 has 12 residues. V was shortened by 6 bases and J by 7 bases, with 10 bases between the two germline ends. CDR3 region: CASRTGGQPQHF. The DNA of the CDR3 is TGTGCCAGTAGAACGGGGGGCCAGCCCCAGCATTTT.

This chain connects TRBV5-1 to TRBJ2-3; 10 bases are a match to TRBD1. The germline V gene has CDR1 SGHRS and CDR2 YFSETQ. The trim removed 2 bases at V and 3 bases at J, leaving 3 bases unmatched. The CDR3 consists of 15 residues. CDR3 nucleotides: TGCGCCAGCAGCTTCTGGACAGGGGGTACAGATACGCAGTATTTT. Translating it yields CASSFWTGGTDTQYF.

This clone was observed a single time. This chain connects TRBV10-1 to TRBJ2-2; TRBD1 agrees at 7 bases. Trimming took 5 bases from V and 6 from J; bases not matched to a gene: 9. CDR1 WNHNN and CDR2 SYGVQD come from the germline V gene (reference sequence). The CDR3 covers 15 residues. Here the CDR3 reads CASSTDRRSPGELFF. DNA for the CDR3: TGCGCCAGCAGTACGGACAGGAGGAGCCCCGGGGAGCTGTTTTTT.

In this sample, this clone turned up once. The CDR3 reads CASSIGGGEDTQYF. For the CDR3, the DNA is TGTGCCAGTAGTATTGGGGGCGGTGAAGATACGCAGTATTTT. The V gene is TRBV19, the J gene TRBJ2-3, with TRBD1 as a possible D gene (6 bases). Per germline, CDR1 LNHDA and CDR2 SQIVND (reference sequence). The CDR3 covers 14 residues. The V end lost 3 bases, the J end lost 5 bases, and 12 bases lay between the germline ends.